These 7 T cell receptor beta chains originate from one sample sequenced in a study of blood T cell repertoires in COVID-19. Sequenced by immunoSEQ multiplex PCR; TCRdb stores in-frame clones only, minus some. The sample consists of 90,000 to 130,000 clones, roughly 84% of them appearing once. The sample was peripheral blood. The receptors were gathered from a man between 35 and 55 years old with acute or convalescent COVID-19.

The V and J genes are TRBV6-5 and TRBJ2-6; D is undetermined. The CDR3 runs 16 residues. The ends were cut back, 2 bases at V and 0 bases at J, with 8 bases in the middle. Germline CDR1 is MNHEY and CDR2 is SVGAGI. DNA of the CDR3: TGTGCCAGCAGTTACCGCAGGTTCTCTGGGGCCAACGTCCTGACTTTC. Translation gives CASSYRRFSGANVLTF.

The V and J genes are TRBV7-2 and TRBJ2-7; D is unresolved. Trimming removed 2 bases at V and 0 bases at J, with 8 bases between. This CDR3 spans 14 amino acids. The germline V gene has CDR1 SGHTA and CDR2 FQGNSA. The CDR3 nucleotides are TGTGCCAGCAGCTTATACAGATCCTCCTACGAGCAGTACTTC. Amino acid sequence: CASSLYRSSYEQYF.

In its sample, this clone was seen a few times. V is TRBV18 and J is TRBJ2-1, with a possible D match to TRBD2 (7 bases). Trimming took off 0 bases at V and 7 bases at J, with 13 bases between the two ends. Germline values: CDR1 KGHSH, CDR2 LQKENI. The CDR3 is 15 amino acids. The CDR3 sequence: CASSPPGGARNEQFF. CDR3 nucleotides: TGTGCCAGCTCACCACCGGGGGGGGCGCGAAATGAGCAGTTCTTC.

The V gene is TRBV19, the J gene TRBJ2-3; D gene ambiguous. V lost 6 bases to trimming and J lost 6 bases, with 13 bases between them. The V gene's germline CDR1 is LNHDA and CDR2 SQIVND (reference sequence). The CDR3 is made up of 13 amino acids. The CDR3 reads CASRSWSLDTQYF. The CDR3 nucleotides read TGTGCCAGTAGATCTTGGAGCCTCGATACGCAGTATTTT.

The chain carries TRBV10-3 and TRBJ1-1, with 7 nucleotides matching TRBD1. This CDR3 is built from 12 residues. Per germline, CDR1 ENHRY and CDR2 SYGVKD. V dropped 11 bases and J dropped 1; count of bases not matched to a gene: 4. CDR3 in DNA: TGTGCCTCCCAGGGGGGGAACACTGAAGCTTTCTTT. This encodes CASQGGNTEAFF.

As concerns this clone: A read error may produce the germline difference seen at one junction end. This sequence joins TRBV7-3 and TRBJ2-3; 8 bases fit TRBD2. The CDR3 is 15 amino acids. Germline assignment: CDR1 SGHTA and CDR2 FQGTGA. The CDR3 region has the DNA TGTGCCAGCAGCATAACCGGGACTAGGCCAGATACGCAGTATTTT. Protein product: CASSITGTRPDTQYF.

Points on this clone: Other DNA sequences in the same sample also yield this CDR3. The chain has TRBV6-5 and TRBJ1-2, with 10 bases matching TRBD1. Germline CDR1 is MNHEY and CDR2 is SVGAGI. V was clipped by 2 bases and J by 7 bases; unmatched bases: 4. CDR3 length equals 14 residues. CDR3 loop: CASSYTGTGAGYTF. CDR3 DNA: TGTGCCAGCAGTTACACCGGGACAGGGGCTGGCTACACCTTC.